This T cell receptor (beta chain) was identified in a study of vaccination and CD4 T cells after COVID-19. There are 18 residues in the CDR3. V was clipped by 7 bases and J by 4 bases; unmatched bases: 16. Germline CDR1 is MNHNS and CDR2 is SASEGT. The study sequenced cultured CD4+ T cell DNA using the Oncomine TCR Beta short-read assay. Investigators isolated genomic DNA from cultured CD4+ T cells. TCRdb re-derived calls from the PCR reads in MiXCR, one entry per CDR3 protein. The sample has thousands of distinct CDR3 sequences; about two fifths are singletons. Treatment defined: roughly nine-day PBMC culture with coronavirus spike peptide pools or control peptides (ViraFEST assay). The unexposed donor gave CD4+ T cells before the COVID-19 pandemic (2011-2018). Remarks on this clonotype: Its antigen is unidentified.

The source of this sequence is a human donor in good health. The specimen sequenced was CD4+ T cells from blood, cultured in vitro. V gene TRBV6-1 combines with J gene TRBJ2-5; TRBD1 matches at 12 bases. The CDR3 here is CASMRRGTGGATLETQYF. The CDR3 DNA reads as TGTGCCAGCATGCGCCGGGGGACAGGGGGCGCGACGTTAGAGACCCAGTACTTC.